The 23 T cell receptor beta chains listed next were all sequenced from one sample in a study of T-cell memory formation after mild COVID-19 (dated by TCRdb to the early 2020s). The method behind the library was 5' RACE. These reads were obtained on an Illumina NovaSeq 6000. TCRdb reprocessed the public reads (quality trimming at Q25 with fastp, clone calling with MiXCR) and kept in-frame beta chains. For every CDR3 protein sequence, its rows merge into one entry that carries the most common genes and DNA. The sample records roughly 370,000 distinct CDR3 sequences, about a sixth of which are singletons. About 22% of the sample rests with the top ten. Sequenced material: PBMCs or a T cell subset sorted from them (not recorded which). All receptors come from a young man who had mild COVID-19 (a few samples of this study predate the infection). The sample titles of this study are shuffled in the database, so cell type and time point are left out; the donor was told from shared clones.

This clonotype has just a few counts. The chain carries TRBV5-5 and TRBJ2-7; D gene unclear. Germline V gene lookup returns CDR1 SGHKS and CDR2 YYEKEE (reference sequence). V was clipped by 0 bases and J by 5 bases, with 9 bases between them. The CDR3 sequence is 13 residues long. The CDR3 bases are TGTGCCAGCAGCTTGGACTTGGGCGACGAGCAGTACTTC. This gives the protein CASSLDLGDEQYF.

This chain joins TRBV12-3 or TRBV12-4 and TRBJ1-2, with D perhaps matching TRBD1 (5 bases). Trimming left V 5 bases short and J 8 bases short, with 15 bases between. The length of the CDR3 is 13 residues. CDR3 nucleotide sequence: TGTGCCAGCAGTATATCCCAGAGGGGCGGCTACACCTTC. It codes for CASSISQRGGYTF.

This clonotype appeared a single time. The V gene is TRBV5-1, the J gene TRBJ1-3; D is ambiguous. The CDR3 length is 15 residues. Germline V lookup: CDR1 SGHRS, CDR2 YFSETQ. V lost 3 bases and J 8 bases, leaving 18 bases between the germline ends. DNA of the CDR3: TGCGCCAGCAGCTCCCCGGAAAGTGGTGTGGACACCATATATTTT. It encodes CASSSPESGVDTIYF.

This clonotype has at least ten counts. J is TRBJ2-1 and V is TRBV5-1; D is unclear. Germline V gene data show CDR1 as SGHRS and CDR2 as YFSETQ. Trimming stripped 4 bases from V and 4 bases from J, with 12 bases between. CDR3 length equals 14 residues. The CDR3 loop is CASSPGSVYNEQFF. The CDR3 DNA follows: TGCGCCAGCAGCCCCGGCAGCGTTTACAATGAGCAGTTCTTC.

This clonotype has ten or more counts. V is TRBV4-2 and J is TRBJ2-1; 7 nucleotides line up with TRBD2. This CDR3 contains 16 residues. V gave up 0 bases and J gave up 6 bases; unmatched junction bases: 8. CDR1 and CDR2 (germline): LGHNA, YNFKEQ. The CDR3 DNA sequence: TGTGCCAGCAGCCAAGATGCAGACGGGGGGTTCAATGAGCAGTTCTTC. Its translation is CASSQDADGGFNEQFF.

This clonotype was seen only a few times. V usage is TRBV7-2 and J usage is TRBJ1-5; perhaps TRBD1 as D (6 bases). Germline-derived CDR1 and CDR2 are SGHTA and FQGNSA. The length of the CDR3 is 15 residues. V was cut by 0 bases and J by 6 bases, with 12 bases left in between. The CDR3 is CASSLAPRGGQPQHF. DNA of the CDR3: TGTGCCAGCAGCTTAGCGCCCAGGGGTGGTCAGCCCCAGCATTTT.

This clonotype was observed a few times. This sequence joins TRBV5-5 and TRBJ1-5; 11 bases align to TRBD1. V was clipped by 3 bases and J by 7 bases; unmatched bases: 6. Germline values: CDR1 SGHKS, CDR2 YYEKEE (reference sequence). The CDR3 consists of 15 residues. The CDR3 spells CASSYGQGAGQPQHF. The DNA for the CDR3 is TGTGCCAGCAGCTACGGACAGGGGGCAGGACAGCCCCAGCATTTT.

There are a few counts of this clonotype. This rearrangement joins TRBV5-1 to TRBJ1-1, with 7 bases matching TRBD1. Germline V gene lookup returns CDR1 SGHRS and CDR2 YFSETQ. Trimming at V came to 1 base and at J to 4 bases, leaving 7 bases not matched to a gene. This CDR3 comprises 15 residues. The CDR3 protein is CASSLIGGGGTEAFF. The CDR3 coding sequence is TGCGCCAGCAGCTTGATAGGGGGCGGGGGCACTGAAGCTTTCTTT.

V usage is TRBV7-9 and J usage is TRBJ2-6; possibly TRBD2 for D (5 bases). This CDR3 has 15 amino acids. V shed 5 bases and J shed 2 bases, with 10 bases lying between them. Per the germline V gene, CDR1 is SEHNR and CDR2 is FQNEAQ (reference sequence). CDR3 DNA: TGTGCCAGCAGCCCCCGGGGAACTGGGGCCAACGTCCTGACTTTC. Protein product: CASSPRGTGANVLTF. Filled out from reference TRBV7-9 and TRBJ2-6, the complete variable domain reads DTGVSQNPRHKITKRGQNVTFRCDPISEHNRLYWYRQTLGQGPEFLTYFQNEAQLEKSRLLSDRFSAERPKGSFSTLEIQRTEQGDSAMYLCASSPRGTGANVLTFGAGSRLTVL.

V gene TRBV9 combines with J gene TRBJ2-7; tentatively, D is TRBD1 (5 bases). The germline V and J ends were trimmed by 4 bases and 0 bases, with 11 bases remaining between them. The CDR3 sequence is 14 residues long. The germline V gene has CDR1 SGDLS and CDR2 YYNGEE. CDR3 DNA: TGTGCCAGCAGCCTCCAGGGCTTCTCCTACGAGCAGTACTTC. It translates to CASSLQGFSYEQYF. The variable domain in full, completed from reference TRBV9 and TRBJ2-7, reads DSGVTQTPKHLITATGQRVTLRCSPRSGDLSVYWYQQSLDQGLQFLIQYYNGEERAKGNILERFSAQQFPDLHSELNLSSLELGDSALYFCASSLQGFSYEQYFGPGTRLTVT.

There are a few counts of this clonotype. The rearrangement joins TRBV27 to TRBJ1-2; D is unclear. In germline, CDR1 is MNHEY, CDR2 SMNVEV (reference sequence). V lost 2 bases, J lost 8 bases, and 12 bases lay in between. The CDR3 is made up of 13 amino acids. The CDR3 spells CASSLTSFGGYTF. The CDR3 nucleotides are TGTGCCAGCAGTTTAACATCCTTTGGGGGCTACACCTTC.

The chain carries TRBV7-9 and TRBJ1-1; D gene uncertain. This CDR3 is 13 amino acids long. Germline CDR1 and CDR2: SEHNR and FQNEAQ (reference sequence). V shed 3 bases and J shed 4 bases, with 9 bases lying between them. The CDR3 loop reads CASSFPQPTEAFF. In nucleotides, the CDR3 is TGTGCCAGCAGCTTTCCTCAGCCCACTGAAGCTTTCTTT.

This clonotype occurred a few times. This chain connects TRBV6-5 to TRBJ2-3, with 10 bases lining up with TRBD2. V lost 0 bases and J lost 4; bases outside the gene matches: 7. CDR1 MNHEY and CDR2 SVGAGI come from the germline V gene. The CDR3 covers 17 residues. Here the CDR3 DNA reads TGTGCCAGCAGTTACTCGAGGAGCGGGGGGGCCCCAGATACGCAGTATTTT. Its translation: CASSYSRSGGAPDTQYF.

This clonotype has a handful of counts. The chain links TRBV7-9 to TRBJ2-2; D is unresolved. Trimming removed 5 bases from V and 6 bases from J, with 1 base in between. CDR1 is SEHNR and CDR2 is FQNEAQ in the germline V gene (reference sequence). This CDR3 is built from 10 residues. Here the CDR3 reads CASSPGELFF. CDR3 bases: TGTGCCAGCAGCCCCGGGGAGCTGTTTTTT. Full variable domain (missing parts from reference TRBV7-9 and TRBJ2-2): DTGVSQNPRHKITKRGQNVTFRCDPISEHNRLYWYRQTLGQGPEFLTYFQNEAQLEKSRLLSDRFSAERPKGSFSTLEIQRTEQGDSAMYLCASSPGELFFGEGSRLTVL.

The chain employs TRBV5-1 and TRBJ2-3; TRBD2 matches at 13 bases. Germline V lookup: CDR1 SGHRS, CDR2 YFSETQ. V was clipped by 4 bases and J by 2 bases; unmatched bases: 7. The CDR3 sequence is 17 residues long. The CDR3 nucleotides read TGCGCCAGCAGCCTTGGGACTAGCGGGGTACACACAGATACGCAGTATTTT. Its translation: CASSLGTSGVHTDTQYF.

The chain is built from TRBV7-9 and TRBJ1-2; D is unresolved. V lost 5 bases to trimming and J lost 5 bases, with 15 bases between them. CDR1 is SEHNR and CDR2 is FQNEAQ in the germline V gene (reference sequence). The CDR3 sequence is 14 residues long. CDR3 sequence (DNA): TGTGCCAGCAGCCTCTACGGAGAAAAATATGGCTACACCTTC. Its protein product is CASSLYGEKYGYTF.

The chain combines TRBV7-6 with TRBJ2-3; no definite D call. Germline-derived CDR1 and CDR2 are SGHVS and FNYEAQ. Between the trimmed V and J ends, which lost 5 bases and 3 bases, there was a span of 12 bases. The CDR3 spans 14 residues. Here the CDR3 reads CASSPSLGTDTQYF. DNA of the CDR3: TGTGCCAGCAGCCCTAGTTTGGGTACAGATACGCAGTATTTT.

V gene TRBV14 combines with J gene TRBJ1-1; no clear D gene. Per germline, CDR1 SGHDN and CDR2 FVKESK. The CDR3 consists of 14 residues. Between the trimmed V and J ends, which lost 0 bases and 7 bases, there was a span of 12 bases. The CDR3 coding sequence is TGTGCCAGCAGCCAAGATCACCCCCCGGGTGAAGCTTTCTTT. This gives the protein CASSQDHPPGEAFF.

A few counts support this clonotype. The J gene is TRBJ2-7, the V gene TRBV12-3 or TRBV12-4; D is perhaps TRBD1 (6 bases). V was clipped by 6 bases and J by 6 bases, with 18 bases between them. There are 14 residues in the CDR3. CDR3 region: CASRSQGRGAEQYF. DNA for the CDR3: TGTGCCAGCAGGTCGCAGGGGCGTGGGGCCGAGCAGTACTTC.

This clonotype appeared a few times. This chain connects TRBV28 to TRBJ1-5, with 7 bases aligning to TRBD1. The CDR3 has 14 amino acids. Germline CDR1 MDHEN, CDR2 SYDVKM. With 6 bases clipped from V and 5 bases from J, the junction kept 7 bases outside the gene matches. The CDR3, as DNA: TGTGCCAGCAGCCCCGGACAGGACGATCAGCCCCAGCATTTT. Translated, it gives CASSPGQDDQPQHF.

The V gene is TRBV10-3, the J gene TRBJ2-1; the D is unclear. The V gene's germline CDR1 is ENHRY and CDR2 SYGVKD. The germline V and J ends were trimmed by 2 bases and 8 bases, with 7 bases remaining between them. The CDR3 is 12 amino acids. This CDR3 reads CAISEATDEQFF. CDR3 coding DNA: TGTGCCATCAGTGAGGCGACGGATGAGCAGTTCTTC.

A few counts support this clonotype. The rearrangement links TRBV11-2 to TRBJ1-1; weak D call: TRBD1 (5 bases). This CDR3 is built from 14 residues. Trimming left V 3 bases short and J 6 bases short, with 14 bases between. Germline CDR1 is SGHAT and CDR2 is FQNNGV. CDR3 in amino acids: CASSFGTGAAEAFF. For the CDR3, the DNA is TGTGCCAGCAGCTTCGGGACTGGGGCCGCTGAAGCTTTCTTT. Using reference TRBV11-2 and TRBJ1-1 for the parts outside the CDR3, the full variable domain is EAGVAQSPRYKIIEKRQSVAFWCNPISGHATLYWYQQILGQGPKLLIQFQNNGVVDDSQLPKDRFSAERLKGVDSTLKIQPAKLEDSAVYLCASSFGTGAAEAFFGQGTRLTVV.

The V and J genes are TRBV12-3 or TRBV12-4 and TRBJ2-1; no definite D call. V lost 3 bases and J lost 10, with 13 bases in between. CDR3 length: 13 amino acids. CDR3: CASSFSRVREQFF. CDR3 DNA: TGTGCCAGCAGTTTTTCTAGGGTAAGGGAGCAGTTCTTC.